This T cell receptor beta chain was found in a study of vaccination and CD4 T cells after COVID-19. About the research overall: The cells in question were stimulated using overlapping spike peptides derived from SARS-CoV-2, HCoV-NL63, HCoV-OC43 and HCoV-229E.

Sequencing of cultured CD4+ T cell DNA used the Oncomine TCR Beta short-read assay. Each CDR3 protein is one row after TCRdb ran MiXCR on the PCR reads. The data hold just over 20,000 distinct CDR3 sequences, with approximately 59% observed a single time. In its sample, this clonotype was seen a few times. The target antigen is unknown. Indicated treatment: roughly 10-day PBMC culture with coronavirus spike peptide pools or control peptides (ViraFEST assay). Source: CD4+ T cells from blood, cultured in vitro, taken before SARS-CoV-2 vaccination. The receptor comes from a human donor who received a COVID-19 vaccine.

CDR3 sequence (DNA): TGTGCCTGGAGCCCCAGGTTGGAGGGACAGTATGACACTGAAGCTTTCTTT. Protein: CAWSPRLEGQYDTEAFF. The J gene is TRBJ1-1, the V gene TRBV30; 7 bases map to TRBD1. The CDR3 is 17 amino acids. V shed 3 bases, J shed 3 bases, and the junction held 16 bases outside the gene matches. Germline V gene sequence: CDR1 GTSNPN, CDR2 SVGIG (reference sequence).